This T cell receptor (beta chain) is drawn from a study of memory CD4+ T cells and cytomegalovirus serostatus. The CDR3 is 11 residues long. Between the trimmed V and J ends, which lost 5 bases and 8 bases, there was a span of 9 bases. Germline-derived CDR1 and CDR2 are LNHDA and SQIVND (reference sequence). The sort gate was single viable CD3+CD4+CD8-CD45RO+ cells for memory CD4+ T cells. Findings and caveats of the study: Of under 200 reported CMV TCRbeta sequences, 67 were found in memory CD4+ repertoires. The CMV-associated TCR signature appears largely within the CD4+ memory repertoire. CMV serostatus prediction reached median AUC approximately 0.95, or 0.91 with US-trained model.

As to this clone: Its antigen is undetermined.

Authors' analysis steps: After removing out-of-frame reads, over 2 million distinct TCRbeta sequences remained. Generated by immunoSEQ multiplex PCR, the TCRdb table keeps only in-frame clones and is missing some. Clone size and V and J calls were adopted from that table, with D and trimming inferred from the DNA. The table shows roughly 45,000 clones, with approximately 80% occurring only once. The rearrangement links TRBV19 to TRBJ1-1; D uncertain. This receptor was obtained from an adult in good health and CMV-seronegative. The source material was memory CD4+ T cells from blood. CDR3 DNA: TGTGCCAGTAGTGCATCCTCGGAAGCTTTCTTT. As protein: CASSASSEAFF. The whole variable domain, remainder taken from reference TRBV19 and TRBJ1-1, is DGGITQSPKYLFRKEGQNVTLSCEQNLNHDAMYWYRQDPGQGLRLIYYSQIVNDFQKGDIAEGYSVSREKKESFPLTVTSAQKNPTAFYLCASSASSEAFFGQGTRLTVV.